This TCR beta chain was captured by sequencing in a study of blood T cell repertoires in COVID-19. Study background: COVID-19 samples from acute and convalescent phases originated in the United States, Italy and Spain. The analysed material was cDNA or gDNA that came from T cells, B-cell-depleted T cells, or PBMCs.

Study processing details: Reference gene primer amplification gave nucleated cell count estimates. The method was immunoSEQ multiplex PCR; TCRdb's version includes in-frame clones alone and lacks a portion of them. V and J calls and clone size are given by that table; D and trimming were obtained from the DNA. This table holds roughly 200,000 clones, about 85% found once. The CDR3 length is 11 residues. V was shortened by 6 bases and J by 10 bases, with 9 bases between the two germline ends. Germline assignment: CDR1 MNHEY and CDR2 SVGAGI. The clonotype originates from a man in his sixties with active or convalescent COVID-19. The rearrangement links TRBV6-5 to TRBJ1-4, with a tentative D call TRBD1 (5 bases). Sequenced sample: peripheral blood. Here the CDR3 reads CASRMGGKLFF. The CDR3, as DNA: TGTGCCAGCAGAATGGGGGGAAAACTGTTTTTT.